The 16 T cell receptor beta chains reported below all come from one sample, sequenced in a study of T cell responses to AZD1222 COVID-19 vaccine. Libraries were prepared by immunoSEQ multiplex PCR; TCRdb keeps only in-frame clonotypes and omits some of them. The sample holds about 140,000 clones; 91% are singletons and the top ten take approximately 3%. The sequencing used peripheral blood, collected on day 0 of AZD1222 vaccination. These receptors were collected from an adult in good health.

This clone was observed a handful of times. The J gene is TRBJ1-6, the V gene TRBV15, with TRBD1 as a possible D gene (5 bases). CDR3 length: 15 amino acids. CDR1 is LNHNV and CDR2 is YYDKDF in the germline V gene (reference sequence). V lost 7 bases and J 3 bases, leaving 13 bases between the germline ends. This chain's CDR3 is CATKGPEFYNSPLHF. The CDR3 nucleotides are TGTGCCACCAAGGGGCCGGAATTCTATAATTCACCCCTCCACTTT.

The chain carries TRBV11-2 and TRBJ1-5; D gene ambiguous. The CDR3 extends over 12 amino acids. V was clipped by 0 bases and J by 6 bases, with 3 bases between them. Germline V lookup: CDR1 SGHAT, CDR2 FQNNGV. In nucleotides, the CDR3 is TGTGCCAGCAGCTTAGAGGCTCAGCCCCAGCATTTT. It encodes CASSLEAQPQHF.

This chain joins TRBV5-5 and TRBJ1-1, with D tentatively TRBD1 (6 bases). With 2 bases removed from V and 2 bases from J, the gap between germline ends came to 13 bases. Germline V CDR1 and CDR2: SGHKS, YYEKEE (reference sequence). CDR3 length equals 15 residues. DNA for the CDR3: TGTGCCAGCAGCTTAGGGGGGGCAGAAAACACTGAAGCTTTCTTT. Translation gives CASSLGGAENTEAFF.

This clone appeared a single time. The V gene is TRBV6-5, the J gene TRBJ2-1, with 12 bases matching TRBD2. Germline V gene data show CDR1 as MNHEY and CDR2 as SVGAGI. The length of the CDR3 is 16 residues. J gave up 7 bases and V 4 bases, and 8 bases lay outside the gene matches. The CDR3 here is CASSFSGTSGSNEQFF. Written as DNA, the CDR3 is TGTGCCAGCAGTTTTAGCGGGACTAGCGGGTCGAATGAGCAGTTCTTC.

The rearrangement joins TRBV28 to TRBJ2-5; D is undetermined. V was shortened by 8 bases and J by 1 base, with 2 bases between the two germline ends. The CDR3 has 10 residues. Germline lookup yields CDR1 MDHEN and CDR2 SYDVKM. The CDR3 sequence is CASGQETQYF. CDR3 bases: TGTGCCAGCGGCCAAGAGACCCAGTACTTC.

Here the CDR3 DNA reads TGTGCCTGCCGGGACAGGGGTCCCAATCAGCCCCAGCATTTT. It codes for CACRDRGPNQPQHF. The chain is built from TRBV6-5 and TRBJ1-5; 10 positions agree with TRBD1. Trimming removed 11 bases from V and 3 bases from J; junction bases left unmatched: 7. This CDR3 spans 14 amino acids. Germline-derived CDR1 and CDR2 are MNHEY and SVGAGI.

The chain couples TRBV7-8 to TRBJ2-5, with D tentatively TRBD2 (5 bases). The V and J ends lost 6 bases and 2 bases respectively, with 13 bases between them. The germline V gene has CDR1 SGHVS and CDR2 FQNEAQ. The CDR3 covers 14 residues. In DNA form, the CDR3 reads TGTGCCAGCAGGGACCAGCGGTATCAAGAGACCCAGTACTTC. Translated, it gives CASRDQRYQETQYF.

As to this clone: In the same sample, other DNA sequences code for this CDR3. This chain connects TRBV27 to TRBJ2-5; TRBD1 matches 7 bases. The CDR3 runs 14 residues. Germline CDR1 reads MNHEY; CDR2 reads SMNVEV (reference sequence). Trimming removed 8 bases from V and 5 bases from J; junction bases left unmatched: 11. CDR3 DNA sequence: TGTGCCAGCTCGTCAGGGGGTTCCGGCGAGACCCAGTACTTC. Its translation is CASSSGGSGETQYF.

The V and J genes are TRBV21-1 and TRBJ2-1; no check of the table's D call, TRBD2, against the DNA was made. TRBV21-1 is deemed a pseudogene. The CDR3 has 15 residues. The CDR3 DNA reads as TGTGCCAGCAGCTTGGGACTAGCGGGGCTAAATGAGCAGTTCTTC. Its protein product is CASSLGLAGLNEQFF.

This CDR3 reads CASSERDPTYEQYF. CDR3 bases: TGTGCCAGCAGTGAAAGGGACCCAACCTACGAGCAGTACTTC. The chain carries TRBV6-1 and TRBJ2-7; either TRBD1 or TRBD2 may supply D (5 bases each). V gave up 2 bases and J gave up 2 bases, with 10 bases separating them. CDR1 MNHNS and CDR2 SASEGT come from the germline V gene. This CDR3 spans 14 amino acids.

V is TRBV7-9 and J is TRBJ2-1; 8 bases align to TRBD1. J was trimmed by 5 bases and V by 4 bases; bases with no gene match: 13. Per germline, CDR1 SEHNR and CDR2 FQNEAQ (reference sequence). The CDR3 contains 17 residues. In DNA, the CDR3 is TGTGCCAGCAGCTCCCAACAGGGGGGATGGGACCACAATGAGCAGTTCTTC. Translating it yields CASSSQQGGWDHNEQFF.

The J gene is TRBJ1-1, the V gene TRBV21-1; the table assigns TRBD1, which was not confirmed against the DNA. TRBV21-1 is listed as a pseudogene. The CDR3 sequence is 15 residues long. Here the CDR3 DNA reads TGTGCCAGCAGCAATTGTAGGGGTAGGGACACTGAAGCTTTCTTT. It yields the protein CASSNCRGRDTEAFF.

J is TRBJ2-2 and V is TRBV6-1; D tentatively fits TRBD1 or TRBD2 (5 bases each). This CDR3 region has 17 residues. V was cut by 4 bases and J by 1 base, with 16 bases left in between. From germline, CDR1 is MNHNS and CDR2 SASEGT. The CDR3 nucleotides are TGTGCCAGCAGTGCTACATTGGGACGGATGAACACCGGGGAGCTGTTTTTT. This sequence encodes CASSATLGRMNTGELFF.

The chain links TRBV30 to TRBJ1-3, with D perhaps matching TRBD1 (6 bases). The CDR3 runs to 15 residues. CDR1 and CDR2 from the germline V gene are GTSNPN and SVGIG (reference sequence). V was trimmed by 1 base and J by 0 bases, leaving 10 bases between them. This chain's CDR3 is CAWSGQTGSGNTIYF. CDR3 in DNA: TGTGCCTGGAGTGGCCAGACAGGCTCTGGAAACACCATATATTTT.

The gene calls are TRBV29-1 and TRBJ2-7; no definite D call. CDR3 length: 14 amino acids. Trimming shortened V by 4 bases and J by 6 bases, and 19 bases separated the two germline ends. CDR1 and CDR2 (germline): SQVTM, ANQGSEA. The DNA for the CDR3 is TGCAGCGTTGCCCGGAGCTGGATTGGTTCCGAGCAGTACTTC. It translates to CSVARSWIGSEQYF.

The chain has TRBV7-9 and TRBJ1-5; 8 bases agree with TRBD1. Germline V gene data show CDR1 as SEHNR and CDR2 as FQNEAQ (reference sequence). The CDR3 totals 16 residues. V shed 5 bases and J 6 bases; nucleotides not matched to a gene: 12. The CDR3 region has the DNA TGTGCCAGCAGCGCCACCTCAGGGGGCGCGGGTCAGCCCCAGCATTTT. This translates into CASSATSGGAGQPQHF.